Below are 32 T cell receptor beta chains sequenced from a single sample in a study of blood T cell repertoires in COVID-19. Libraries were prepared by immunoSEQ multiplex PCR; TCRdb keeps only in-frame clonotypes and omits some of them. Among some 250,000 clones listed, nearly 90% were seen once. The sequenced material came from PBMCs or T cells enriched from blood (not recorded which). These receptors were collected from a woman aged 30 to 39 with acute COVID-19.

The rearrangement links TRBV7-2 to TRBJ2-1, with 7 bases identical to TRBD2. The V gene end was trimmed by 7 bases and the J gene end by 3 bases; junction bases not matched to a gene: 9. The CDR3 has 15 residues. Germline CDR1 is SGHTA and CDR2 is FQGNSA. DNA for the CDR3: TGTGCCAGCACCCGTCCGGGACTAATCTACAATGAGCAGTTCTTC. Translated, it gives CASTRPGLIYNEQFF.

The gene calls are TRBV20-1 and TRBJ2-7; 9 nucleotides align to TRBD2. Germline-derived CDR1 and CDR2 are DFQATT and SNEGSKA (reference sequence). V was clipped by 3 bases and J by 4 bases; unmatched bases: 10. The CDR3 sequence is 15 residues long. CDR3 sequence reads: CSASQSGGTGYEQYF. The CDR3 DNA follows: TGCAGTGCTAGTCAAAGCGGGGGGACTGGTTACGAGCAGTACTTC.

The gene calls are TRBV11-2 and TRBJ2-5; TRBD2 might be the D (5 bases). The length of the CDR3 is 15 residues. V gave up 4 bases and J gave up 2 bases, with 14 bases separating them. Germline loops: CDR1 SGHAT, CDR2 FQNNGV. The CDR3: CASSSTRTPQETQYF. CDR3 coding DNA: TGTGCCAGCAGCTCCACTAGAACCCCGCAAGAGACCCAGTACTTC.

The V call is TRBV2, the J call TRBJ2-2; no reliable D call. Germline CDR1 is SNHLY and CDR2 is FYNNEI. The CDR3 is 11 residues long. V was clipped by 5 bases and J by 7 bases, with 5 bases between them. Written as DNA, the CDR3 is TGTGCCAGCAGTACAAGCGGGGAGCTGTTTTTT. Amino acid sequence: CASSTSGELFF.

The chain couples TRBV4-2 to TRBJ1-3, with no clear D. Per germline, CDR1 LGHNA and CDR2 YNFKEQ. CDR3 length: 15 amino acids. The V end was cut by 0 bases, the J end by 0 bases, with 6 bases between. Written as DNA, the CDR3 is TGTGCCAGCAGCCAAGAACCCGGCTCTGGAAACACCATATATTTT. Its translation is CASSQEPGSGNTIYF.

This clone was counted once. The chain carries TRBV7-6 and TRBJ1-3; possibly TRBD1 for D (6 bases). The V gene lost 2 bases and the J gene lost 4 bases, with 15 bases spanning the gap. Looked up from germline, CDR1 is SGHVS and CDR2 is FNYEAQ. This CDR3 is 16 amino acids long. The CDR3: CASSLSHTGIGNTIYF. The CDR3 DNA sequence: TGTGCCAGCAGCTTATCTCACACAGGGATCGGAAACACCATATATTTT.

The chain has TRBV2 and TRBJ1-4; 7 bases are shared with TRBD1. J gave up 1 base and V 8 bases, and 10 bases lay outside the gene matches. Germline lookup yields CDR1 SNHLY and CDR2 FYNNEI. This CDR3 region has 16 residues. CDR3 sequence (DNA): TGTGCCAGCGGGGGACAGAGGGCGAGAACTAATGAAAAACTGTTTTTT. Its protein is CASGGQRARTNEKLFF.

Here the CDR3 reads CASSLDGTGGNYGYTF. In DNA form, the CDR3 reads TGTGCCAGCAGCTTGGATGGGACAGGGGGCAACTATGGCTACACCTTC. The chain joins TRBV5-4 to TRBJ1-2; 12 positions agree with TRBD1. The V and J ends lost 0 bases and 2 bases, in that order; junction bases with no gene match: 2. CDR1 and CDR2 from the germline V gene are SGHNT and YYREEE (reference sequence). The CDR3 covers 16 residues.

This chain uses TRBV19 with TRBJ1-1; 8 bases are a match to TRBD1. J lost 4 bases, V lost 5 bases, and 9 bases had no gene match. Germline V gene lookup returns CDR1 LNHDA and CDR2 SQIVND (reference sequence). There are 15 residues in the CDR3. The CDR3 bases are TGTGCCAGTAGTGGGCCAGGGGGCGCTGGCACTGAAGCTTTCTTT. Translation gives CASSGPGGAGTEAFF.

CDR3 DNA sequence: TGTGCCAGCAGTGAGCGGGGTCCTAACCACTCTGGAAACACCATATATTTT. This codes for CASSERGPNHSGNTIYF. V usage is TRBV6-4 and J usage is TRBJ1-3, with no clear D. The CDR3 totals 17 residues. The V end lost 3 bases, the J end lost 0 bases, and 15 bases lay between the germline ends. Germline loops: CDR1 MRHNA, CDR2 SNTAGT.

The rearrangement joins TRBV27 to TRBJ1-1; tentatively, D is TRBD1 (5 bases). The CDR3 totals 15 residues. Germline V gives CDR1 MNHEY, CDR2 SMNVEV (reference sequence). The V and J ends lost 5 bases and 3 bases respectively, with 16 bases between them. The CDR3, as DNA: TGTGCCAGCAGTCTCCGGCAGGGTATCGACACTGAAGCTTTCTTT. This codes for CASSLRQGIDTEAFF.

This clone was observed a few times. V usage is TRBV7-8 and J usage is TRBJ1-6; 10 nucleotides match TRBD1. Trimming at V came to 0 bases and at J to 9 bases, leaving 8 bases not matched to a gene. Germline V CDR1 and CDR2: SGHVS, FQNEAQ. This CDR3 spans 17 amino acids. The CDR3 region has the DNA TGTGCCAGCAGCTTAGCCCGCATGGGGACAGGGGCTTCACCCCTCCACTTT. As protein: CASSLARMGTGASPLHF.

This chain's CDR3 is CASSQDAIGGYEQYF. Here the CDR3 DNA reads TGCGCCAGCAGCCAGGATGCAATCGGCGGGTACGAGCAGTACTTC. The chain is built from TRBV4-1 and TRBJ2-7; D may be TRBD2 (5 bases). Germline CDR1 and CDR2: MGHRA and YSYEKL. With 3 bases removed from V and 4 bases from J, the gap between germline ends came to 16 bases. The CDR3 contains 15 residues.

This clone occurred once. The gene calls are TRBV3-1 (or the pseudogene TRBV3-2) and TRBJ1-1, with a tentative D call TRBD1 (6 bases). Trimming pared 0 bases from V and 2 bases from J, leaving 10 bases between. The CDR3 length is 15 residues. Germline CDR1 and CDR2: LGHDT and YNNKEL (reference sequence). CDR3 DNA: TGTGCCAGCAGCCAAGAAGTGGACAGAAACACTGAAGCTTTCTTT. Protein: CASSQEVDRNTEAFF.

The rearrangement joins TRBV2 to TRBJ2-3; tentative D call: TRBD1 (6 bases). The CDR3 covers 15 residues. Trimming took 1 base from V and 0 from J, leaving 8 bases between them. CDR1 is SNHLY and CDR2 is FYNNEI in the germline V gene. Written as DNA, the CDR3 is TGTGCCAGCAGTGAAGACAGGGCTAGCACAGATACGCAGTATTTT. It codes for CASSEDRASTDTQYF.

This clone was observed a handful of times. This chain links TRBV28 with TRBJ2-7, with 7 nucleotides matching TRBD2. The germline V gene has CDR1 MDHEN and CDR2 SYDVKM. The CDR3 sequence is 14 residues long. J gave up 5 bases and V 7 bases, and 11 bases lay outside the gene matches. CDR3 bases: TGTGCCAGCAACCTCGACCGGGCGGGGGACGAGCAGTACTTC. Translation gives CASNLDRAGDEQYF.

The V call is TRBV3-1 (or the pseudogene TRBV3-2), the J call TRBJ1-2; the D gene is possibly TRBD1 (5 bases). Per the germline V gene, CDR1 is LGHDT and CDR2 is YNNKEL (reference sequence). The CDR3 covers 14 residues. Trimming left V 5 bases short and J 8 bases short, with 18 bases between. CDR3 nucleotides: TGTGCCAGCAGCGTTAGATCGGTCAGGGCGGGCTACACCTTC. Translation: CASSVRSVRAGYTF.

The rearrangement uses TRBV11-3 and TRBJ2-1; 13 positions agree with TRBD2. Germline V gene lookup returns CDR1 SGHNT and CDR2 YENEEA. V dropped 5 bases and J dropped 6; count of bases not matched to a gene: 4. CDR3 length: 15 amino acids. The CDR3 nucleotides are TGTGCCAGCAGCGAACTAGCGGGGGGGCCCAATGAGCAGTTCTTC. It translates to CASSELAGGPNEQFF.

V is TRBV6-5 and J is TRBJ1-4; D unresolved. This CDR3 spans 12 amino acids. Germline assignment: CDR1 MNHEY and CDR2 SVGAGI. V lost 7 bases to trimming and J lost 5 bases, with 8 bases between them. The CDR3 is CASNLLNEKLFF. The DNA for the CDR3 is TGTGCCAGCAATCTCTTGAATGAAAAACTGTTTTTT.

V is TRBV2 and J is TRBJ1-2; 7 positions agree with TRBD1. V dropped 5 bases and J dropped 5; count of bases not matched to a gene: 8. Germline CDR1 and CDR2: SNHLY and FYNNEI. This CDR3 is 14 amino acids long. The CDR3 nucleotides are TGTGCCAGCAGTCGACAGGGTCCCTCGTATGGCTACACCTTC. It specifies CASSRQGPSYGYTF.

In its sample, this clone was seen a few times. The CDR3 DNA reads TGTGCCAGTAGTAAAGACAGGGAAGATCAGCCCCAGCATTTT. This codes for CASSKDREDQPQHF. The V gene is TRBV19, the J gene TRBJ1-5; 7 positions match TRBD1. CDR3 length equals 14 residues. CDR1 LNHDA and CDR2 SQIVND come from the germline V gene (reference sequence). Trimming cost V 4 bases and J 5 bases; bases outside gene matches: 5.

The CDR3 region is CASSLGQRGANTYEQYF. Here the CDR3 DNA reads TGTGCCAGCAGCTTAGGCCAAAGGGGCGCAAATACTTACGAGCAGTACTTC. This sequence joins TRBV13 and TRBJ2-7; the D gene is possibly TRBD1 (5 bases). CDR1 PRHDT and CDR2 FYEKMQ come from the germline V gene (reference sequence). The V end was cut by 0 bases, the J end by 4 bases, with 19 bases between. CDR3 size: 17 residues.

This clone was picked up a small number of times. This chain joins TRBV6-1 and TRBJ2-7; 8 nucleotides match TRBD2. Germline V gene sequence: CDR1 MNHNS, CDR2 SASEGT. The CDR3 has 18 residues. V lost 0 bases to trimming and J lost 3 bases; unmatched junction nucleotides: 13. CDR3 residues: CASSEAPRGGYENYEQYF. CDR3 nucleotides: TGTGCCAGCAGTGAAGCGCCCCGGGGGGGGTATGAGAACTACGAGCAGTACTTC.

The chain employs TRBV15 and TRBJ1-1, with D unclear. Germline V lookup: CDR1 LNHNV, CDR2 YYDKDF (reference sequence). Trimming removed 3 bases from V and 3 bases from J, with 5 bases in between. The CDR3 is 12 residues long. CDR3 nucleotide sequence: TGTGCCACCAGCAGCGGGGACACTGAAGCTTTCTTT. Protein: CATSSGDTEAFF.

V and J are TRBV2 and TRBJ1-1, with D unclear. Looked up from germline, CDR1 is SNHLY and CDR2 is FYNNEI. V lost 8 bases and J 1 base, leaving 17 bases between the germline ends. The CDR3 is 15 amino acids. The CDR3 protein is CASGLYWRKNTEAFF. CDR3 nucleotide sequence: TGTGCCAGCGGCCTATACTGGAGGAAGAACACTGAAGCTTTCTTT.

The chain couples TRBV20-1 to TRBJ2-7; TRBD2 is a possible D gene (5 bases). Germline assignment: CDR1 DFQATT and CDR2 SNEGSKA (reference sequence). CDR3 length equals 10 residues. Between the trimmed V and J ends, which lost 6 bases and 4 bases, there was a span of 7 bases. For the CDR3, the DNA is TGCAGTGCCTTAGCGTACGAGCAGTACTTC. Amino acid sequence: CSALAYEQYF.

This clone was counted ten times or more. The CDR3: CASSPATGEPYGYTF. The CDR3 DNA reads as TGTGCCAGCTCACCCGCGACAGGGGAGCCCTATGGCTACACCTTC. The genes are TRBV18 and TRBJ1-2; 8 nucleotides match TRBD1. CDR1 and CDR2 from the germline V gene are KGHSH and LQKENI. The CDR3 totals 15 residues. V trimming: 3 bases; J trimming: 4 bases; junction bases outside the gene matches: 7. The whole variable domain, remainder taken from reference TRBV18 and TRBJ1-2, is NAGVMQNPRHLVRRRGQEARLRCSPMKGHSHVYWYRQLPEEGLKFMVYLQKENIIDESGMPKERFSAEFPKEGPSILRIQQVVRGDSAAYFCASSPATGEPYGYTFGSGTRLTVV.

The chain joins TRBV18 to TRBJ2-5; 8 bases agree with TRBD1. The CDR3 consists of 15 residues. Germline CDR1 and CDR2: KGHSH and LQKENI. Trimming cost V 3 bases and J 4 bases; bases outside gene matches: 7. The CDR3 DNA sequence: TGTGCCAGCTCACCCGGGACAGGCGGACGAGAGACCCAGTACTTC. Protein: CASSPGTGGRETQYF.

The chain employs TRBV9 and TRBJ2-1, with unresolved D. The V gene lost 3 bases and the J gene lost 0 bases, with 10 bases spanning the gap. CDR1 is SGDLS, CDR2 YYNGEE, per germline. This CDR3 comprises 15 residues. The chain's CDR3 is CASSAGRSSYNEQFF. For the CDR3, the DNA is TGTGCCAGCAGCGCCGGTCGGAGCTCCTACAATGAGCAGTTCTTC.

The V and J genes are TRBV7-2 and TRBJ1-2; D is possibly TRBD1 (6 bases). CDR3 size: 14 residues. V shed 1 base and J shed 7 bases, with 13 bases lying between them. In germline, CDR1 is SGHTA, CDR2 FQGNSA. The CDR3 bases are TGTGCCAGCAGCTTAGGTGTCAGGGGCTCTGGCTACACCTTC. Encoded protein: CASSLGVRGSGYTF. Full variable domain (remainder filled in from reference TRBV7-2 and TRBJ1-2): GAGVSQSPSNKVTEKGKDVELRCDPISGHTALYWYRQSLGQGLEFLIYFQGNSAPDKSGLPSDRFSAERTGGSVSTLTIQRTQQEDSAVYLCASSLGVRGSGYTFGSGTRLTVV.

V gene TRBV30 combines with J gene TRBJ1-1; TRBD1 agrees at 7 bases. Germline CDR1 is GTSNPN and CDR2 is SVGIG (reference sequence). The CDR3 is made up of 14 amino acids. After removal of 3 bases from V and 7 bases from J, the junction contained 11 bases not matched to a gene. The CDR3 protein is CAWRGTLDRYEAFF. The CDR3 bases are TGTGCCTGGAGGGGGACTCTGGACAGGTATGAAGCTTTCTTT. Based on the CDR3 plus reference TRBV30 and TRBJ1-1, the full variable domain is SQTIHQWPATLVQPVGSPLSLECTVEGTSNPNLYWYRQAAGRGLQLLFYSVGIGQISSEVPQNLSASRPQDRQFILSSKKLLLSDSGFYLCAWRGTLDRYEAFFGQGTRLTVV.

This chain links TRBV5-4 with TRBJ1-2; TRBD1 is a possible D gene (6 bases). The length of the CDR3 is 16 residues. Germline V CDR1 and CDR2: SGHNT, YYREEE (reference sequence). Trimming left V 3 bases short and J 4 bases short, with 19 bases between. The CDR3 sequence is CASSSSRDTRIYGYTF. CDR3 nucleotides: TGTGCCAGCAGCTCTTCCCGGGACACCCGAATCTATGGCTACACCTTC.